A single sample is the source of the 28 T cell receptor beta chains below, sequenced in a study of CD8 T cells in Susac syndrome. RNA, at about 0.45 to 1 ug, was reverse transcribed with random hexamers. TCRdb used MiXCR to reprocess the immunoSEQ multiplex PCR reads, holding one entry per CDR3 protein. The sample yields some 97,000 distinct CDR3 sequences, 95% seen once. The sequencing input was CD8+ T cells from PBMCs. These receptor sequences come from a human donor with Susac syndrome.

The V and J genes are TRBV9 and TRBJ1-2; 9 bases fit TRBD1. The CDR3 has 16 residues. After removal of 5 bases from V and 4 bases from J, the junction contained 12 bases not matched to a gene. CDR1 is SGDLS and CDR2 is YYNGEE in the germline V gene. This chain's CDR3 is CASSEAPGQGSYGYTF. CDR3 bases: TGTGCCAGCAGTGAGGCACCGGGACAGGGAAGCTATGGCTACACCTTC.

This chain joins TRBV20-1 and TRBJ2-7, with a possible D match to TRBD2 (7 bases). The germline V gene encodes CDR1 DFQATT and CDR2 SNEGSKA (reference sequence). The germline V and J ends were trimmed by 7 bases and 2 bases, with 15 bases remaining between them. There are 13 residues in the CDR3. CDR3 coding DNA: TGCAGTGTTCCGAGGGGGGGTCCCTACGAGCAGTACTTC. This sequence encodes CSVPRGGPYEQYF.

V is TRBV12-3 or TRBV12-4 and J is TRBJ1-5; tentative D call: TRBD1 (6 bases). V lost 6 bases to trimming and J lost 7 bases, with 16 bases between them. This CDR3 is built from 14 residues. This CDR3 reads CASSHYRDKQPQHF. The CDR3 DNA sequence: TGTGCCAGCAGCCACTACAGGGATAAACAGCCCCAGCATTTT.

The gene calls are TRBV7-9 and TRBJ1-1, with 12 bases fitting TRBD1. The CDR3 consists of 16 residues. Germline assignment: CDR1 SEHNR and CDR2 FQNEAQ (reference sequence). The junction had 8 bases not matched to a gene; V was cut back by 5 bases and J by 4 bases. The CDR3 nucleotides read TGTGCCAGCAGCCCCGGGACAGGGGGCGTGGGCACTGAAGCTTTCTTT. Translation gives CASSPGTGGVGTEAFF.

The DNA for the CDR3 is TGTGCCAGCAGACCCGACAGCAATCAGCCCCAGCATTTT. This gives the protein CASRPDSNQPQHF. The genes are TRBV12-3 or TRBV12-4 and TRBJ1-5; D is undetermined. V shed 6 bases and J shed 1 base, with 7 bases lying between them. This CDR3 contains 13 residues.

The J gene is TRBJ2-1, the V gene TRBV29-1, with 9 nucleotides matching TRBD1. Germline V CDR1 and CDR2: SQVTM, ANQGSEA. The J segment lost 4 bases and the V segment lost 1 base, leaving 8 bases of the junction unmatched. CDR3 length: 16 residues. The CDR3 loop is CSVEGAGTGYYNEQFF. CDR3 in DNA: TGCAGCGTTGAAGGTGCCGGGACAGGGTATTACAATGAGCAGTTCTTC.

The chain joins TRBV15 to TRBJ2-5; 8 nucleotides align to TRBD2. The CDR3 runs 17 residues. Germline V gene sequence: CDR1 LNHNV, CDR2 YYDKDF (reference sequence). V gave up 0 bases and J gave up 2 bases; unmatched junction bases: 8. CDR3 protein: CATSRDRGTRKQETQYF. The CDR3, as DNA: TGTGCCACCAGCAGAGATCGAGGGACTAGAAAACAAGAGACCCAGTACTTC.

V and J are TRBV4-2 and TRBJ2-3; either TRBD1 or TRBD2 may fit D (6 bases each). The CDR3 has 15 residues. V was trimmed by 4 bases and J by 4 bases, leaving 15 bases between them. CDR1 and CDR2 from the germline V gene are LGHNA and YNFKEQ. The CDR3 DNA reads TGTGCCAGCAGCCCCAGCGAGGGGGAGGCAGATACGCAGTATTTT. Translation: CASSPSEGEADTQYF.

The CDR3 sequence is CASTLPPGQETQYF. CDR3 DNA: TGTGCCAGCACCCTACCCCCAGGTCAAGAGACCCAGTACTTC. The chain couples TRBV7-2 to TRBJ2-5; D ambiguous. CDR1 is SGHTA, CDR2 FQGNSA, per germline. V lost 7 bases, J lost 2 bases, and 14 bases lay in between. This CDR3 comprises 14 residues. Full variable domain (remainder filled in from reference TRBV7-2 and TRBJ2-5): GAGVSQSPSNKVTEKGKDVELRCDPISGHTALYWYRQSLGQGLEFLIYFQGNSAPDKSGLPSDRFSAERTGGSVSTLTIQRTQQEDSAVYLCASTLPPGQETQYFGPGTRLLVL.

The count of this clonotype is one. The J gene is TRBJ2-7, the V gene TRBV27; 8 positions agree with TRBD1. Germline-derived CDR1 and CDR2 are MNHEY and SMNVEV (reference sequence). CDR3 length: 14 amino acids. J was trimmed by 4 bases and V by 5 bases; bases with no gene match: 7. CDR3 DNA sequence: TGTGCCAGCAGTCCTACGCAGGGGGCTTACGAGCAGTACTTC. Translating gives CASSPTQGAYEQYF.

The chain employs TRBV29-1 and TRBJ2-3; D call uncertain. CDR1 SQVTM and CDR2 ANQGSEA come from the germline V gene. V lost 4 bases to trimming and J lost 4 bases, with 6 bases between them. The CDR3 loop spans 11 amino acids. CDR3 amino acids: CSVVSADTQYF. DNA for the CDR3: TGCAGCGTTGTTTCAGCAGATACGCAGTATTTT.

This clonotype was counted a single time. The gene calls are TRBV12-3 or TRBV12-4 and TRBJ2-5; D unclear. Trimming took off 5 bases at V and 5 bases at J, with 12 bases between the two ends. The length of the CDR3 is 13 residues. CDR3 DNA sequence: TGTGCCAGCAGTCCGCCGGAGAGTGAGACCCAGTACTTC. This gives the protein CASSPPESETQYF.

This clonotype was observed once. The chain combines TRBV11-2 with TRBJ1-6; TRBD1 aligns across 7 bases. The CDR3 runs 15 residues. J gave up 7 bases and V 1 base, and 4 bases lay outside the gene matches. CDR1 is SGHAT and CDR2 is FQNNGV in the germline V gene. The CDR3 nucleotides read TGTGCCAGCAGCTTAGCCGGGACAGAGAATTCACCCCTCCACTTT. It codes for CASSLAGTENSPLHF.

A single count supports this clonotype. The V and J genes are TRBV15 and TRBJ1-2, with D maybe TRBD1 (5 bases). The CDR3 consists of 16 residues. Trimming shortened V by 0 bases and J by 4 bases, and 15 bases separated the two germline ends. Germline assignment: CDR1 LNHNV and CDR2 YYDKDF (reference sequence). CDR3 sequence reads: CATSREWDRWTYGYTF. In DNA, the CDR3 is TGTGCCACCAGCAGAGAATGGGACCGTTGGACCTATGGCTACACCTTC.

The chain has TRBV5-4 and TRBJ2-4; 11 nucleotides agree with TRBD2. The CDR3 is 18 residues long. The germline V gene has CDR1 SGHNT and CDR2 YYREEE (reference sequence). Unmatched junction bases numbered 7, after V lost 0 bases and J lost 2 bases. CDR3 residues: CASSLGLAGSASKNIQYF. The CDR3 nucleotides read TGTGCCAGCAGCTTGGGACTAGCGGGATCGGCTTCCAAAAACATTCAGTACTTC.

The chain joins TRBV9 to TRBJ1-2; TRBD1 might be the D (6 bases). The CDR3 contains 13 residues. Germline values: CDR1 SGDLS, CDR2 YYNGEE. V lost 4 bases and J 8 bases, leaving 15 bases between the germline ends. The CDR3 reads CASSSGGSWGYTF. The CDR3 coding sequence is TGTGCCAGCAGCTCCGGGGGCAGCTGGGGCTACACCTTC.

J is TRBJ2-1 and V is TRBV15, with D unresolved. The CDR3 is 15 amino acids. Germline assignment: CDR1 LNHNV and CDR2 YYDKDF (reference sequence). Trimming took 4 bases from V and 6 from J, leaving 16 bases between them. The CDR3 DNA is TGTGCCACCAGCATGTTCGAGGTCTTGGTCAATGAGCAGTTCTTC. This translates into CATSMFEVLVNEQFF. The entire variable domain, with the rest obtained from reference TRBV15 and TRBJ2-1, is as follows: DAMVIQNPRYQVTQFGKPVTLSCSQTLNHNVMYWYQQKSSQAPKLLFHYYDKDFNNEADTPDNFQSRRPNTSFCFLDIRSPGLGDTAMYLCATSMFEVLVNEQFFGPGTRLTVL.

The chain combines TRBV9 with TRBJ2-1; 9 nucleotides match TRBD2. V lost 3 bases, J lost 2 bases, and 3 bases stayed unmatched. The CDR3 has 15 amino acids. Germline V lookup: CDR1 SGDLS, CDR2 YYNGEE. CDR3 bases: TGTGCCAGCAGCGGAGCGGGGGGCACCTACAATGAGCAGTTCTTC. Translating gives CASSGAGGTYNEQFF.

The chain is built from TRBV10-1 and TRBJ2-7; 7 bases map to TRBD1. Germline trimming cut 3 bases from V and 0 bases from J; bases unmatched to any gene: 11. The CDR3 covers 17 residues. CDR1 is WNHNN and CDR2 is SYGVQD in the germline V gene (reference sequence). In DNA form, the CDR3 reads TGCGCCAGCAGTGAAACTCTAGGACAGGCCCGCTCCTACGAGCAGTACTTC. Its protein product is CASSETLGQARSYEQYF.

This sequence joins TRBV12-3 or TRBV12-4 and TRBJ2-5, with 9 bases fitting TRBD1. J gave up 4 bases and V 6 bases, and 3 bases lay outside the gene matches. The CDR3 is made up of 13 amino acids. This CDR3 is CASRPTGGETQYF. CDR3 DNA sequence: TGTGCCAGCAGGCCGACAGGGGGAGAGACCCAGTACTTC.

The chain combines TRBV29-1 with TRBJ2-1, with a possible D match to TRBD2 (6 bases). Germline CDR1 SQVTM, CDR2 ANQGSEA. Trimming shortened V by 2 bases and J by 2 bases, and 16 bases separated the two germline ends. This CDR3 region has 16 residues. The CDR3 sequence is CSVEKNGGSPYNEQFF. CDR3 bases: TGCAGCGTTGAAAAAAATGGGGGGAGTCCCTACAATGAGCAGTTCTTC.

The chain employs TRBV5-1 and TRBJ1-4, with D hard to call. The germline V and J ends were trimmed by 1 base and 7 bases, with 11 bases remaining between them. From germline, CDR1 is SGHRS and CDR2 YFSETQ. The CDR3 consists of 14 residues. The CDR3 coding sequence is TGCGCCAGCAGCTTGTGGGAGATGGGTGAAAAACTGTTTTTT. Translation: CASSLWEMGEKLFF.

This clonotype was counted once. The chain uses TRBV4-1 and TRBJ2-7, with D possibly TRBD2 on 5 matching bases. Per the germline V gene, CDR1 is MGHRA and CDR2 is YSYEKL. The ends were cut back, 2 bases at V and 4 bases at J, with 9 bases in the middle. The CDR3 sequence is 13 residues long. The CDR3 here is CASSQLEGYEQYF. The CDR3 nucleotides read TGCGCCAGCAGCCAACTCGAGGGTTACGAGCAGTACTTC.

The chain joins TRBV27 to TRBJ1-1; D not certain. This CDR3 is 13 amino acids long. Germline CDR1 and CDR2: MNHEY and SMNVEV (reference sequence). Trimming took 5 bases from V and 4 from J, leaving 11 bases between them. DNA of the CDR3: TGTGCCAGCAGTCCAGCCGTGGGCACTGAAGCTTTCTTT. It is translated as CASSPAVGTEAFF.

This chain uses TRBV27 with TRBJ1-5; D ambiguous. CDR3 length equals 13 residues. The germline V gene has CDR1 MNHEY and CDR2 SMNVEV (reference sequence). V was pared by 8 bases and J by 2 bases, with 10 bases between. The CDR3 nucleotides read TGTGCCAGCGGACTACGAGGCAATCAGCCCCAGCATTTT. This translates into CASGLRGNQPQHF.

This clonotype was detected only once. The rearrangement uses TRBV6-5 and TRBJ2-6; D is ambiguous. Germline V gives CDR1 MNHEY, CDR2 SVGAGI. The CDR3 length is 18 residues. The germline V and J ends were trimmed by 0 bases and 0 bases, with 12 bases remaining between them. This chain's CDR3 is CASSYSGSSSSGANVLTF. The CDR3 DNA sequence: TGTGCCAGCAGTTACTCGGGTTCGTCCAGCTCTGGGGCCAACGTCCTGACTTTC.

This chain uses TRBV4-1 with TRBJ2-5, with 8 bases that match TRBD2. V dropped 1 base and J dropped 2; count of bases not matched to a gene: 12. CDR1 and CDR2 (germline): MGHRA, YSYEKL. The CDR3 runs 18 residues. The CDR3 loop is CASSQVLAGGELQETQYF. The CDR3 DNA is TGCGCCAGCAGCCAAGTCCTAGCGGGCGGGGAGCTACAAGAGACCCAGTACTTC.

The chain uses TRBV6-5 and TRBJ1-2; D not resolved. The CDR3 length is 13 residues. V dropped 0 bases and J dropped 4 bases, with 6 bases sitting between them. The germline V gene encodes CDR1 MNHEY and CDR2 SVGAGI. CDR3 residues: CASSYSRIYGYTF. The CDR3 DNA follows: TGTGCCAGCAGTTACTCGAGGATCTATGGCTACACCTTC.